This section outlines one T cell receptor beta chain sequence together with its context. Antigen specificity is unknown. The method was immunoSEQ multiplex PCR; TCRdb's version includes in-frame clones alone and lacks a portion of them. The data show 40,000 or so clones, 90% to 95% seen once. The record originates from a study of lymphopenia after photon versus proton radiotherapy. General study findings and limits: Proton therapy kept repertoires fairly stable, unlike photons, which gained effector/memory cells.

The length of the CDR3 is 13 residues. V shed 4 bases and J shed 3 bases, with 9 bases lying between them. Germline V gene data show CDR1 as SGHNT and CDR2 as YENEEA. The material was peripheral blood, obtained from a patient treated with photon-based radiotherapy. This chain uses TRBV11-3 with TRBJ1-1; perhaps TRBD1 as D (5 bases). This clonotype originated in a man aged 55-75 years with cholangiocarcinoma. In DNA form, the CDR3 reads TGTGCCAGCAGCTCTCAGGGAGACACTGAAGCTTTCTTT. Its translation: CASSSQGDTEAFF.